The rows below give T cell receptor beta chains drawn from one sample of a study of identical twins. MiXCR, applied by TCRdb to the 5' RACE reads, yields one record per CDR3 protein. The repertoire consists of around 220,000 distinct CDR3 sequences, with roughly a tenth occurring once and the leading ten covering 10%. The sequenced sample consisted of memory T cells sorted from blood. These receptors all stem from a man aged 45-60 years in good health. CDR3s include the opening cysteine and the closing phenylalanine or tryptophan. D genes are given only for firm matches. Some rows have no size entry. The others give once, few or many, or a class for an expanded clone.

d_call,clone_size,j_call,v_call,cdr3_nt,cdr3_aa
NA,many,TRBJ1-1,TRBV4-3,TGCGCCAGCAGCCTTAGTAGTGACACTGAAGCTTTCTTT,CASSLSSDTEAFF
NA,many,TRBJ1-6,TRBV3-1,TGTGCCAGCAGCGTTTTCCACTCTACTGGGAATTCACCCCTCCACTTT,CASSVFHSTGNSPLHF
TRBD2,few,TRBJ2-5,TRBV12-3/TRBV12-4,TGTGCCAGCAGTTTTGAGCGGGGGGCCCAAGAGACCCAGTACTTC,CASSFERGAQETQYF
TRBD2,many,TRBJ2-7,TRBV14,TGTGCCAGCAGCCGTGACCGACTAGCGGGTACCTACGAGCAGTACTTC,CASSRDRLAGTYEQYF
NA,many,TRBJ2-7,TRBV28,TGTGCCAGCAGCAAGGGACACGTCTACGAGCAGTACTTC,CASSKGHVYEQYF
NA,NA,TRBJ1-6,TRBV4-3,TGCGCCAGCAGCCAACTCAGGGTCTCGGGTTTGAATTCACCCCTCCACTTT,CASSQLRVSGLNSPLHF
NA,many,TRBJ2-4,TRBV4-2,TGTGCCAGCAGCCAAGTTGGAGCTTCCATTCAGTACTTC,CASSQVGASIQYF
NA,many,TRBJ1-3,TRBV18,TGTGCCAGCTCACCGGGGGTCGGAAACACCATATATTTT,CASSPGVGNTIYF
TRBD2,NA,TRBJ2-5,TRBV30,TGTGCCTGGACCGAAGGGACTAGCGGGACCCCCTTAGAGACCCAGTACTTC,CAWTEGTSGTPLETQYF
TRBD1,NA,TRBJ1-2,TRBV7-9,TGTGCCAGCAGCCCAAGGAACAGGGGACTAGGCGGCTACACCTTC,CASSPRNRGLGGYTF
NA,few,TRBJ2-7,TRBV28,TGTGCCAGCAGTTACAGGGTAGCCTACGAGCAGTACTTC,CASSYRVAYEQYF
TRBD2,NA,TRBJ2-3,TRBV6-2/TRBV6-3,TGTGCCAGCAGTTATGGCCCAGCGGGAGGTGACACAGATACGCAGTATTTT,CASSYGPAGGDTDTQYF
TRBD2,NA,TRBJ2-5,TRBV7-2,TGTGCCAGCAGCCCGCCGGGGCTAGCGGGGGGATTAGAGACCCAGTACTTC,CASSPPGLAGGLETQYF
TRBD2,NA,TRBJ2-1,TRBV5-1,TGCGCCAGCAGCCCGAAAGCGGGAAACGCATACAATGAGCAGTTCTTC,CASSPKAGNAYNEQFF
NA,NA,TRBJ2-6,TRBV18,TGTGCCAGCTCACCACCTATCAGCTCTGGGGCCAACGTCCTGACTTTC,CASSPPISSGANVLTF
TRBD1,few,TRBJ2-2,TRBV5-1,TGCGCCAGCAGCTATACAGGGGAGACCGGGGAGCTGTTTTTT,CASSYTGETGELFF
NA,many,TRBJ2-1,TRBV4-2,TGTGCCAGCAGCCAGGGTCGTACTTGGGGTATTGGCAATGAGCAGTTCTTC,CASSQGRTWGIGNEQFF
NA,many,TRBJ2-7,TRBV5-1,TGCGCCAGCAGCGCGCAGGGTGGCTACGAGCAGTACTTC,CASSAQGGYEQYF
NA,NA,TRBJ1-1,TRBV5-1,TGCGCCAGCAGCTTATCGACAGCAGTTGAAGCTTTCTTT,CASSLSTAVEAFF
NA,NA,TRBJ1-2,TRBV6-1,TGTGCCAGCAGTCAATACGAAGAGCGTTATGGCTACACCTTC,CASSQYEERYGYTF
NA,NA,TRBJ2-2,TRBV5-4,TGTGCCAGCAGCTCCCAGCGGATCAAGGACGGGGAGCTGTTTTTT,CASSSQRIKDGELFF
NA,many,TRBJ2-1,TRBV5-1,TGCGCCAGCAGCTTGGAGGGAATCTACAATGAGCAGTTCTTC,CASSLEGIYNEQFF
NA,many,TRBJ1-5,TRBV6-1,TGTGCCAGCAGTGAAGCGCGGGTTAGCAATCAGCCCCAGCATTTT,CASSEARVSNQPQHF
TRBD1,NA,TRBJ2-2,TRBV6-1,TGTGCCAGCAGGCCCCCCGGGACAGGGTACACCGGGGAGCTGTTTTTT,CASRPPGTGYTGELFF
TRBD1,many,TRBJ1-2,TRBV28,TGTGCCAGCAGTTTAAACACAGGGGGCAGCTATGGCTACACCTTC,CASSLNTGGSYGYTF
NA,many,TRBJ2-7,TRBV6-6,TGTGCCAGCACCGCCCGCGCCTTCTACGAGCAGTACTTC,CASTARAFYEQYF
TRBD1,many,TRBJ1-3,TRBV7-8,TGTGCCAGCAGCTTAGGGGACAGTGGGGGAAACACCATATATTTT,CASSLGDSGGNTIYF
TRBD2,few,TRBJ2-7,TRBV7-2,TGTGCCAGCAGCTTAGAGGCGGGAGGGTCCTACGAGCAGTACTTC,CASSLEAGGSYEQYF
NA,NA,TRBJ2-1,TRBV11-1,TGTGCCAGCAGCTTAGAAGGGAGCAAGAGCAGGTCCTACAATGAGCAGTTCTTC,CASSLEGSKSRSYNEQFF
NA,few,TRBJ2-7,TRBV5-1,TGCGCCAGCAGCTGGGGGGCTGGACGCTACGAGCAGTACTTC,CASSWGAGRYEQYF
NA,NA,TRBJ2-2,TRBV7-2,TGTGCCAGCAGCTTAATCTATGGGGAGCTGTTTTTT,CASSLIYGELFF
TRBD2,many,TRBJ2-1,TRBV11-2,TGTGCCAGCAGCCATCCCTTATTTAGCGGGGGCAGCTCCTACAATGAGCAGTTCTTC,CASSHPLFSGGSSYNEQFF
NA,many,TRBJ1-6,TRBV12-3/TRBV12-4,TGTGCCAGCAGTTTGGCATCTTCACCCCTCCACTTT,CASSLASSPLHF
NA,many,TRBJ2-5,TRBV5-1,TGCGCCAGCAGCTTGGGGCGGGGAAACCAAGAGACCCAGTACTTC,CASSLGRGNQETQYF
NA,many,TRBJ1-2,TRBV3-1,TGTGCCAGCAGCCAAGGACGGTGTTTTAACTATGGCTACACCTTC,CASSQGRCFNYGYTF
NA,NA,TRBJ2-7,TRBV6-4,TGTGCCAGCACCTCTGTGGGGGCTGTATTTCCGGGCGAGCAGTACTTC,CASTSVGAVFPGEQYF
NA,many,TRBJ1-4,TRBV7-8,TGTGCCAGCAGCAATGGATTATCTAATGAAAAACTGTTTTTT,CASSNGLSNEKLFF
NA,few,TRBJ2-1,TRBV28,TGTGCCAGCAGTTTAGGACTACTGGGTCATGAGCAGTTCTTC,CASSLGLLGHEQFF
TRBD2,many,TRBJ2-5,TRBV7-6,TGTGCCAGCAGCTTAATGGGGACTAGTGTGGAGACCCAGTACTTC,CASSLMGTSVETQYF
NA,many,TRBJ1-6,TRBV6-1,TGTGCCAGCAGTCCACCTGGTCAGAATTCACCCCTCCACTTT,CASSPPGQNSPLHF
NA,few,TRBJ2-1,TRBV4-3,TGCGCCAGCAGCCAAGATATGGGGGGCCGCTACAATGAGCAGTTCTTC,CASSQDMGGRYNEQFF
NA,NA,TRBJ1-1,TRBV11-2,TGTGCCAGCAGCTCGGGGGCGCCGGGCACTGAAGCTTTCTTT,CASSSGAPGTEAFF
NA,few,TRBJ1-4,TRBV4-1,TGCGCCAGCAGCCAAGTCCCAAGGAGTTTAAGTGAAAAACTGTTTTTT,CASSQVPRSLSEKLFF
NA,NA,TRBJ2-3,TRBV6-5,TGTGCCAGCAGTTATCAGGGTGACCTTTTCACAGATACGCAGTATTTT,CASSYQGDLFTDTQYF
NA,many,TRBJ2-3,TRBV2,TGTGCCAGCAGTGCATGGGGCACAGATACGCAGTATTTT,CASSAWGTDTQYF
NA,NA,TRBJ2-5,TRBV28,TGTGCCAGCAGCTTGTCGATCTTTAGCGGACAAGAGACCCAGTACTTC,CASSLSIFSGQETQYF
TRBD1,NA,TRBJ2-1,TRBV5-1,TGCGCCAGCAGCTTAGGGACAGGGGGCGGGTACAATGAGCAGTTCTTC,CASSLGTGGGYNEQFF
TRBD1,many,TRBJ2-6,TRBV11-1,TGTGCCAGCAGCTTTCGTTCCCGGGACAGGGTCACTGGGGCCAACGTCCTGACTTTC,CASSFRSRDRVTGANVLTF
TRBD2,few,TRBJ2-1,TRBV4-2,TGTGCCAGCAGCCAAGAGGCGGGAGGGGCTCTTGGGCAGTTCTTC,CASSQEAGGALGQFF
NA,many,TRBJ2-1,TRBV7-9,TGTGCCAGCAGCTTACAGCGAGAGCAGTTCTTC,CASSLQREQFF
NA,NA,TRBJ1-2,TRBV10-3,TGTGCCATCAGTGATCGGGGGGGCTACACCTTC,CAISDRGGYTF
TRBD2,NA,TRBJ2-7,TRBV6-2/TRBV6-3,TGTGCCAGCAGCCCGGCGGGAGGGACTACGGACGAGCAGTACTTC,CASSPAGGTTDEQYF
NA,many,TRBJ2-7,TRBV6-6,TGTGCCAGCAGCCGGGCCCAGGGAAAGCAGTACTTC,CASSRAQGKQYF